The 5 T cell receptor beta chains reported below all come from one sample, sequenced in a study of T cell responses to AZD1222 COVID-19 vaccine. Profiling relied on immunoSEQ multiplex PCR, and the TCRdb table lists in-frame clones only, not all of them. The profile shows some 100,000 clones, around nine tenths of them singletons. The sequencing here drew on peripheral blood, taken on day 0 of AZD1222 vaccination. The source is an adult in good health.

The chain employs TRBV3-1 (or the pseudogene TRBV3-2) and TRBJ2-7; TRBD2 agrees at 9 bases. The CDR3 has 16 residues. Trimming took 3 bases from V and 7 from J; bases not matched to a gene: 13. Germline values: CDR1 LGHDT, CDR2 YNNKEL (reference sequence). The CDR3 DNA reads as TGTGCCAGCAGCCAGGTTCGGAGCGGGGGGCCCCTAGAGCAGTACTTC. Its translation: CASSQVRSGGPLEQYF.

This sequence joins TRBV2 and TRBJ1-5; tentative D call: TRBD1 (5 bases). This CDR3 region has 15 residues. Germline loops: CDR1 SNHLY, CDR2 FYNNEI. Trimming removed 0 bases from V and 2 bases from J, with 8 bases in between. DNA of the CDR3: TGTGCCAGCAGTGAAGCCAGGGTGGGCAATCAGCCCCAGCATTTT. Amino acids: CASSEARVGNQPQHF.

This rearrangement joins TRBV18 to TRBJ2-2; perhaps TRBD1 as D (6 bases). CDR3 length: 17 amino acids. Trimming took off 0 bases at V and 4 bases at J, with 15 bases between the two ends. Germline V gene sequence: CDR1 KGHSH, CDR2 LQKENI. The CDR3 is CASSPPIGRGGTGELFF. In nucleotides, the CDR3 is TGTGCCAGCTCACCACCGATCGGCAGGGGTGGCACCGGGGAGCTGTTTTTT.

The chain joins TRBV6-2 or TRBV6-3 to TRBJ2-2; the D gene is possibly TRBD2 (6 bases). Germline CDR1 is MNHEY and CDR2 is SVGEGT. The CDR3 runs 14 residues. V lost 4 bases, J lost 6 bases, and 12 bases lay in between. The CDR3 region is CASSLGGAAGELFF. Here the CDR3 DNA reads TGTGCCAGCAGTTTGGGGGGAGCTGCCGGGGAGCTGTTTTTT.

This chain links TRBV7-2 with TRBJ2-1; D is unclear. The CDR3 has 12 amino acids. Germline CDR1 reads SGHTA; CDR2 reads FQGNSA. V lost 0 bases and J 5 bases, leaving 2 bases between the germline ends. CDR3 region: CASSLADNEQFF. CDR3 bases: TGTGCCAGCAGCTTAGCGGACAATGAGCAGTTCTTC.